This T cell receptor (beta chain) was captured in a study of shared clonotypes between healthy human individuals. Study processing details: ImmunoSEQ yielded junction-only sequences lacking quality scores, so filtering differed. The method was immunoSEQ multiplex PCR; TCRdb's version includes in-frame clones alone and lacks a portion of them. The V and J calls and clone size come from that table; D and trimming were worked out from the DNA. This sample yields under 2,500,000 clones, of which approximately 95% are seen a single time; over 0.1% belongs to the top ten. CDR1 SGHTA and CDR2 FQGNSA come from the germline V gene. The CDR3 has 15 amino acids. V lost 3 bases, J lost 3 bases, and 6 bases stayed unmatched. Only Caucasian adults living in Nashville, Tennessee made up the donor group.

V usage is TRBV7-2 and J usage is TRBJ2-3; 7 bases align to TRBD1. What was sequenced was naive CD4+ T cells sorted from blood. Subset meaning: CD45RA+ positively selected. The receptor's source is a man in his late teens or twenties in good health. The CDR3 DNA reads TGTGCCAGCAGCTTCGACAGGGTTCGGACAGATACGCAGTATTTT. Protein product: CASSFDRVRTDTQYF.